What follows are 13 T cell receptor beta chains derived from one specimen sequenced in a study of OX40 agonist ivuxolimab in advanced cancers. The library was obtained by the immunoSEQ multiplex PCR assay. Imported from immuneACCESS, the table was reduced by TCRdb to in-frame sequences with V and J called. These copies leave out some clones; in studies compared against another copy, an unresolved V gene accounts for under half, and the cause of the remainder is not known. In this sample the table shows about 96,000 clones, around 90% of which occur a single time. Roughly 1.5% of the sample lies in the top ten. The sequences come from CD4+ or CD8+ T cells sorted from blood, collected in a trial of the OX40 agonist ivuxolimab. Every receptor here comes from an adult with an advanced solid tumor such as melanoma, head and neck, liver or kidney cancer.

The chain combines TRBV4-3 with TRBJ2-1, with D possibly being TRBD1 (6 bases). Between the trimmed V and J ends, which lost 2 bases and 0 bases, there was a span of 14 bases. This CDR3 has 17 amino acids. Germline V gene lookup returns CDR1 LGHNA and CDR2 YSLEER. This CDR3 is CASSQSNDRYSYNEQFF. CDR3 sequence (DNA): TGCGCCAGCAGCCAATCCAACGACAGGTACTCCTACAATGAGCAGTTCTTC.

This chain links TRBV7-2 with TRBJ2-7; 8 bases are shared with TRBD2. The ends lost 8 bases at V and 3 bases at J; junction bases unmatched: 9. This CDR3 is built from 14 residues. Germline V gene lookup returns CDR1 SGHTA and CDR2 FQGNSA. As DNA, the CDR3 is TGTGCCAGCTTGAGGGTAGCGGGAAGCTACGAGCAGTACTTC. Residues: CASLRVAGSYEQYF.

The rearrangement joins TRBV6-5 to TRBJ2-5; 8 bases map to TRBD2. Unmatched junction bases numbered 8, after V lost 6 bases and J lost 5 bases. This CDR3 contains 14 residues. Germline V CDR1 and CDR2: MNHEY, SVGAGI. The CDR3 is CASSGAGVRETQYF. CDR3 bases: TGTGCCAGCAGCGGAGCGGGAGTGAGGGAGACCCAGTACTTC.

This chain uses TRBV5-1 with TRBJ1-3; the D is unclear. V gave up 0 bases and J gave up 2 bases, with 9 bases separating them. The CDR3 consists of 15 residues. Looked up from germline, CDR1 is SGHRS and CDR2 is YFSETQ. The CDR3: CASSLDGVAGNTIYF. CDR3 bases: TGCGCCAGCAGCTTGGACGGGGTCGCTGGAAACACCATATATTTT. Looking up the rest from reference TRBV5-1 and TRBJ1-3 gives the full variable domain: KAGVTQTPRYLIKTRGQQVTLSCSPISGHRSVSWYQQTPGQGLQFLFEYFSETQRNKGNFPGRFSGRQFSNSRSEMNVSTLELGDSALYLCASSLDGVAGNTIYFGEGSWLTVV.

This chain joins TRBV6-5 and TRBJ1-2; D is uncertain. The CDR3 has 13 amino acids. With 10 bases removed from V and 4 bases from J, the gap between germline ends came to 16 bases. Germline CDR1 and CDR2: MNHEY and SVGAGI. In nucleotides, the CDR3 is TGTGCCACCAAGAGGAGATCTTTCTATGGCTACACCTTC. Translation: CATKRRSFYGYTF.

The chain links TRBV18 to TRBJ1-1; 7 bases agree with TRBD1. The trim removed 3 bases at V and 5 bases at J, leaving 6 bases unmatched. CDR3 length equals 14 residues. Germline-derived CDR1 and CDR2 are KGHSH and LQKENI. The CDR3 nucleotides are TGTGCCAGCTCACCGGCAGGGGGGATGACTGAAGCTTTCTTT. This sequence encodes CASSPAGGMTEAFF.

Only a few counts were recorded for this clone. The chain has TRBV7-8 and TRBJ1-1; D not certain. V was clipped by 10 bases and J by 1 base, with 34 bases between them. Germline-derived CDR1 and CDR2 are SGHVS and FQNEAQ. The CDR3 spans 20 residues. The chain's CDR3 is CATNPISPPDPGWKNTEAFF. The CDR3 DNA sequence: TGTGCCACCAACCCTATAAGTCCCCCGGACCCCGGGTGGAAGAACACTGAAGCTTTCTTT.

The chain links TRBV29-1 to TRBJ1-3; 7 nucleotides align to TRBD1. J gave up 4 bases and V 6 bases, and 6 bases lay outside the gene matches. The CDR3 totals 13 residues. The germline gives CDR1 SQVTM, CDR2 ANQGSEA. The DNA of the CDR3 is TGCAGCGTAAGGGACAGTGCAGGAAACACCATATATTTT. This encodes CSVRDSAGNTIYF.

The chain carries TRBV5-6 and TRBJ1-5; D is undetermined. CDR1 SGHDT and CDR2 YYEEEE come from the germline V gene. The CDR3 is 13 residues long. The V end lost 3 bases, the J end lost 4 bases, and 8 bases lay between the germline ends. The CDR3 reads CASSSTLNQPQHF. In DNA form, the CDR3 reads TGTGCCAGCAGCTCAACCTTAAATCAGCCCCAGCATTTT.

V usage is TRBV28 and J usage is TRBJ1-5; D perhaps matches TRBD1 (5 bases). CDR1 is MDHEN and CDR2 is SYDVKM in the germline V gene. The CDR3 consists of 15 residues. V gave up 6 bases and J gave up 7 bases, with 19 bases separating them. CDR3 region: CASRRPGTIAQPQHF. Here the CDR3 DNA reads TGTGCCAGCAGGCGCCCCGGGACTATTGCCCAGCCCCAGCATTTT.

The rearrangement links TRBV6-1 to TRBJ2-1; 11 nucleotides agree with TRBD2. The CDR3 contains 14 residues. Looked up from germline, CDR1 is MNHNS and CDR2 is SASEGT. The ends lost 8 bases at V and 4 bases at J; junction bases unmatched: 4. The CDR3, as DNA: TGTGCCAGCGTACTAGCGGGAGCTTACAATGAGCAGTTCTTC. Its translation: CASVLAGAYNEQFF.

V and J are TRBV29-1 and TRBJ1-6; D gene uncertain. V shed 5 bases and J shed 0 bases, with 8 bases lying between them. The CDR3 loop spans 14 amino acids. The V gene's germline CDR1 is SQVTM and CDR2 ANQGSEA. CDR3 DNA: TGCAGCGTTAAGGAGAGCTCCTATAATTCACCCCTCCACTTT. Encoded protein: CSVKESSYNSPLHF. Looking up the rest from reference TRBV29-1 and TRBJ1-6 gives the full variable domain: SAVISQKPSRDICQRGTSLTIQCQVDSQVTMMFWYRQQPGQSLTLIATANQGSEATYESGFVIDKFPISRPNLTFSTLTVSNMSPEDSSIYLCSVKESSYNSPLHFGNGTRLTVT.

The J gene is TRBJ2-3, the V gene TRBV6-6; the match to TRBD2 covers 8 bases. Trimming took 2 bases from V and 4 from J; bases not matched to a gene: 8. Germline lookup yields CDR1 MNHNY and CDR2 SVGAGI (reference sequence). The CDR3 has 16 residues. CDR3 region: CASSYPAGGGSDTQYF. The CDR3 nucleotides are TGTGCCAGCAGTTACCCTGCGGGAGGCGGATCAGATACGCAGTATTTT.